Listed below are T cell receptor beta chains from one sample, sequenced in a study of shared clonotypes between healthy human individuals. Generated by immunoSEQ multiplex PCR, the TCRdb table keeps only in-frame clones and is missing some. This sample yields around 2.5 million clones, of which approximately 93% are seen a single time; approximately 0.35% belongs to the top ten. Material for sequencing was naive CD4+ T cells from PBMCs. The receptor set was obtained from a man aged 18-30 years in good health. Some clones in this sample may be carry-over from other donors' samples. Each CDR3 is given without its conserved first and last residue. Fields, in order: J gene, V gene, CDR3 protein.

TRBJ2-2,TRBV7-9,ASREGQLTGELF
TRBJ1-1,TRBV28,ASSFLPYTEAF
TRBJ2-2,TRBV7-2,ASSPGLAENTGELF
TRBJ2-1,TRBV27,ASSLRGREFWDEQF
TRBJ2-7,TRBV6-1,ASSVGSGTYEQY
TRBJ2-1,TRBV28,ASSLWREGRNEQF
TRBJ2-7,TRBV6-1,ASSGGLAVHEQY
TRBJ2-5,TRBV27,ASSDRQETQY
TRBJ2-1,TRBV7-6,ASSSIAGNDEQF
TRBJ2-5,TRBV7-2,ASSLRRGLETQY
TRBJ2-3,TRBV2,ASSASESRDTQY
TRBJ1-1,TRBV7-9,ASTERVGRQNTEAF
TRBJ1-2,TRBV14,ASSQDPENYGYT
TRBJ2-3,TRBV5-4,ASSLRGREGLTQY
TRBJ2-3,TRBV5-4,ASSLVSLWGQGSRDTQY
TRBJ1-2,TRBV29-1,SVEAVEGANYGYT
TRBJ2-1,TRBV29-1,SVEVWGQGDEFDEQF
TRBJ2-7,TRBV30,AWPGQFYEQY
TRBJ1-3,TRBV7-8,ASSPRDSGNTIY
TRBJ2-7,TRBV28,ASSLGWPSAYEQY
TRBJ1-2,TRBV13,ASSLNSPIGNYGYT
TRBJ2-1,TRBV4-3,ASSQDPGYLHNEQF
TRBJ1-2,TRBV6-5,ASSGTGGYGYT
TRBJ1-3,TRBV28,ASSLAGGSGNTIY
TRBJ1-2,TRBV6-5,ASIPGTGLHGYT
TRBJ1-2,TRBV28,ASSFMTGGDYGYT
TRBJ1-3,TRBV7-2,ASNLYNTIY
TRBJ2-2,TRBV5-1,ASSLEQSKTGELF
TRBJ1-4,TRBV6-1,ASTYRGDEKLF
TRBJ2-1,TRBV9,ASSVVGHIDYNEQF
TRBJ2-4,TRBV28,ASRGKFRPIQY
TRBJ2-1,TRBV5-1,ASSYLSGSPYNEQF